This T cell receptor (beta chain) comes out of a study of T cell responses to AZD1222 COVID-19 vaccine. The data were produced by immunoSEQ multiplex PCR, yet TCRdb's version contains in-frame clones alone and is incomplete. The data show under 130,000 clones, 70% to 90% seen once. V lost 3 bases to trimming and J lost 2 bases; unmatched junction nucleotides: 7. Germline loops: CDR1 LNHDA, CDR2 SQIVND (reference sequence). The CDR3 is 16 amino acids. This clonotype was sampled from an adult in good health. The chain links TRBV19 to TRBJ2-7; 10 bases agree with TRBD2. This material consisted of peripheral blood, taken on day 0 of AZD1222 vaccination. The CDR3 DNA reads TGTGCCAGTAGTATTCATCCTAGCGGGAGAGCCTACGAGCAGTACTTC. Its translation: CASSIHPSGRAYEQYF.